This TCR beta chain comes out of a study of blood T cell repertoires in COVID-19. In the study overall: Donors in the United States, Italy and Spain gave samples during acute or convalescent COVID-19. T cells, B-cell-depleted T cells, or PBMCs supplied cDNA or gDNA.

Profiled with immunoSEQ multiplex PCR; TCRdb holds only in-frame clones, not every one. The top ten hold about 4.5% of the sample, which has approximately 50,000 clones, 92% seen once. Germline V gene sequence: CDR1 DFQATT, CDR2 SNEGSKA (reference sequence). The CDR3 length is 11 residues. V was clipped by 4 bases and J by 6 bases, with 9 bases between them. The origin of this receptor is a man over 45 with active COVID-19. Sequencing was done on a sample of peripheral blood. This sequence joins TRBV20-1 and TRBJ1-1, with D unresolved. The DNA for the CDR3 is TGCAGTGCTAAGAGGGCTGCTGAAGCTTTCTTT. This translates into CSAKRAAEAFF.